This TCR beta chain stems from a study of cytomegalovirus exposure and HLA in healthy donors. Whole-study findings and limits: Overall, around 160 TCR beta chains were annotated as cytomegalovirus-associated. Earlier analysis found most TCR beta V segments productive about 90% or about 30% of the time. While the bulk of TCR sequences proved rare, some public TCRs turned up in many donors.

A remark on this clone: The antigen is unknown.

The PCR used 60 Vbeta and 13 Jbeta primers. TCRdb's copy holds only in-frame clones and misses some; the assay was immunoSEQ multiplex PCR. The sample consists of about 200,000 clones, around 76% of them appearing once. Donors counted as nominally healthy when sampled, yet unrecorded immune exposures were likely. Per the germline V gene, CDR1 is MGHDK and CDR2 is SYGVNS. CDR3 length equals 14 residues. Trimming took 6 bases from V and 5 from J, leaving 17 bases between them. The material sequenced was PBMCs. The TCR was taken from a man between 18 and 35 years old in good health and CMV-seronegative. This sequence joins TRBV25-1 and TRBJ2-7, with D possibly TRBD2 on 6 matching bases. The CDR3 DNA sequence: TGTGCCAGCAGCCGGGAGTACCTAACCCACGAGCAGTACTTC. This translates into CASSREYLTHEQYF.